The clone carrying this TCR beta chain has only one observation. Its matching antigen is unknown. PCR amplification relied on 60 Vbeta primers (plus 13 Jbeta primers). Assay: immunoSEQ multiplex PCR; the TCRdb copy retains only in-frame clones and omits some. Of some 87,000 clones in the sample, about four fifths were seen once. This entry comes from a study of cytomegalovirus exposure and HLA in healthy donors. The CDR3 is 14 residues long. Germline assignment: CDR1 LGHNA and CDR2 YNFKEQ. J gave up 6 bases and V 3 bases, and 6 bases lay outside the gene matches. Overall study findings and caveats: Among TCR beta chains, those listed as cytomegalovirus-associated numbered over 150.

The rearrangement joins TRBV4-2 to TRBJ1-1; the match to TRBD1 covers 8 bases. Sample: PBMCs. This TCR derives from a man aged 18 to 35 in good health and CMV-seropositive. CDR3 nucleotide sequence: TGTGCCAGCAGCCACGCCGACAGGGGCCCTGAAGCTTTCTTT. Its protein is CASSHADRGPEAFF.